This TCR beta chain was profiled in a study of identical twins. Study-wide results and limits: Some out-of-frame alpha sequences were shared by twins, and these showed excess low generation probability. Its conclusions, products of cross-sectional statistical analysis, did not come from following the same donors. Carriage of fewer insertions was seen in abundant cord blood beta clonotypes, whereas memory repertoires showed none.

Remarks on this clonotype: Its antigen is unknown.

One entry per CDR3 protein results from TCRdb running MiXCR on the 5' RACE reads. The sample holds around 280,000 distinct CDR3 sequences, about 8% seen once. Germline trimming cut 0 bases from V and 6 bases from J; bases unmatched to any gene: 3. Germline loops: CDR1 LGHNA, CDR2 YNFKEQ. The CDR3 sequence is 16 residues long. Healthy Caucasians made up all donors. These data were likewise used in another study, on yellow fever vaccine responses in identical twins.

The chain has TRBV4-2 and TRBJ1-6; 9 bases line up with TRBD1. The sequence was obtained from a woman aged 18-29 years in good health. Sequencing input: memory (CD45RO+) T cells sorted from blood. In DNA form, the CDR3 reads TGTGCCAGCAGCCAAGAGGCGGACAGGGGTAATTCACCCCTCCACTTT. Translation: CASSQEADRGNSPLHF.